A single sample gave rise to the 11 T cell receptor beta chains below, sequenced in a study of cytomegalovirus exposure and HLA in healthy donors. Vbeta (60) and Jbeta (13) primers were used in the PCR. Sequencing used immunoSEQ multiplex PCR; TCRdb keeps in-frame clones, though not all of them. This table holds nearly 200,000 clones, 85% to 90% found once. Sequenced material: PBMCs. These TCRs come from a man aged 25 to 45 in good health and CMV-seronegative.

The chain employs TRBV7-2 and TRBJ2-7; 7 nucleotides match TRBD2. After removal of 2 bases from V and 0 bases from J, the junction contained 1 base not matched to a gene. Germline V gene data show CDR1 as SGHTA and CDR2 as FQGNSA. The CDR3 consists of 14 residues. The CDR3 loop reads CASSLPSGSYEQYF. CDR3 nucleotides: TGTGCCAGCAGCTTACCTAGCGGCTCCTACGAGCAGTACTTC.

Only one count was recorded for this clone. The CDR3 nucleotides are TGCGCCAGCAGCCCTGGGACAGGGGAAGGGACCCAGTACTTC. Translation gives CASSPGTGEGTQYF. V and J are TRBV5-1 and TRBJ2-5, with 10 bases fitting TRBD1. The CDR3 length is 14 residues. V was clipped by 4 bases and J by 7 bases; unmatched bases: 7. Germline lookup yields CDR1 SGHRS and CDR2 YFSETQ.

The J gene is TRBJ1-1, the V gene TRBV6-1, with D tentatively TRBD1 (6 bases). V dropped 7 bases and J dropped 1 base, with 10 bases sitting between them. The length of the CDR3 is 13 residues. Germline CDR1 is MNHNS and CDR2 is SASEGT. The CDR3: CASTQQGNTEAFF. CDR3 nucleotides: TGTGCCAGCACCCAACAGGGGAACACTGAAGCTTTCTTT.

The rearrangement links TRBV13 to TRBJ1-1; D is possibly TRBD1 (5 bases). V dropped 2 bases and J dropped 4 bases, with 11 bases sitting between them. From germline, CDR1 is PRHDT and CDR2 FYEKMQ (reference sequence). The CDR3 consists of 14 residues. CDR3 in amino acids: CASSLTRDPTEAFF. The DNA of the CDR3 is TGTGCCAGCAGCTTAACCAGGGATCCCACTGAAGCTTTCTTT. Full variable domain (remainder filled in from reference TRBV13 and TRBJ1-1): AAGVIQSPRHLIKEKRETATLKCYPIPRHDTVYWYQQGPGQDPQFLISFYEKMQSDKGSIPDRFSAQQFSDYHSELNMSSLELGDSALYFCASSLTRDPTEAFFGQGTRLTVV.

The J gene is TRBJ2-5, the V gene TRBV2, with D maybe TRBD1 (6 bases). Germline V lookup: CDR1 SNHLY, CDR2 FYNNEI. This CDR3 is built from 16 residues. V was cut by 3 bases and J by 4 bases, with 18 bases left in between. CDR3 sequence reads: CASSDSPTGTGETQYF. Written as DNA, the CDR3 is TGTGCCAGCAGTGATTCCCCTACAGGGACGGGAGAGACCCAGTACTTC.

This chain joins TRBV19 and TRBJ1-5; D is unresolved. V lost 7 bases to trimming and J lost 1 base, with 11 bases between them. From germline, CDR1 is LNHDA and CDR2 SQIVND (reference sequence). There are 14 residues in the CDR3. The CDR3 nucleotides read TGTGCCAGTACCGAGACGGGAAGCAATCAGCCCCAGCATTTT. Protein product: CASTETGSNQPQHF.

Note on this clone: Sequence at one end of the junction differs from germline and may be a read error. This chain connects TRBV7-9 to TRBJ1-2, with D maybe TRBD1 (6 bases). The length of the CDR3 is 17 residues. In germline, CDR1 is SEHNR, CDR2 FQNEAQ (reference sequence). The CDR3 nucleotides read TGTTCCAGCAGCTCAACCCCCCCCAAACAGGGTAACTATGGCTACACCTTC. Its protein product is CSSSSTPPKQGNYGYTF.

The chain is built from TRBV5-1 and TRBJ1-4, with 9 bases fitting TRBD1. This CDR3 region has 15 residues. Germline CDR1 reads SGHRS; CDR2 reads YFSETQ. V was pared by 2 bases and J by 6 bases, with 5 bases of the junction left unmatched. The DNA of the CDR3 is TGCGCCAGCAGCTTTACAGGGGGCTTGGATGAAAAACTGTTTTTT. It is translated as CASSFTGGLDEKLFF.

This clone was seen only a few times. CDR3 DNA sequence: TGTGCCACCAGCAGACCCGGGGTAGCGGGGTACAATGAGCAGTTCTTC. This gives the protein CATSRPGVAGYNEQFF. The V gene is TRBV15, the J gene TRBJ2-1; 8 bases align to TRBD2. Trimming cost V 2 bases and J 4 bases; bases outside gene matches: 7. Germline V gene sequence: CDR1 LNHNV, CDR2 YYDKDF (reference sequence). The CDR3 runs to 16 residues.

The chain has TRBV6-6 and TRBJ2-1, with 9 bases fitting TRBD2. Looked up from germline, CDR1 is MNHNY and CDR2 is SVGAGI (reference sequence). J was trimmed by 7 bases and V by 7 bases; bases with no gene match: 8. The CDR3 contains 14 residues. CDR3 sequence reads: CASMGAGGLNEQFF. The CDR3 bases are TGTGCCAGCATGGGGGCGGGAGGGTTAAATGAGCAGTTCTTC.

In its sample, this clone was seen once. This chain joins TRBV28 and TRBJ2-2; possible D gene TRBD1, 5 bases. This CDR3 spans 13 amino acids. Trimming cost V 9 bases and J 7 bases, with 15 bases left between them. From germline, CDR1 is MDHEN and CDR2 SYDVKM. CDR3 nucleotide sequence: TGTGCCAGTTCCGTTGACAGCTTCGGGGAGCTGTTTTTT. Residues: CASSVDSFGELFF. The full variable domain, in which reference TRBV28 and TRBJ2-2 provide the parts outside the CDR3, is DVKVTQSSRYLVKRTGEKVFLECVQDMDHENMFWYRQDPGLGLRLIYFSYDVKMKEKGDIPEGYSVSREKKERFSLILESASTNQTSMYLCASSVDSFGELFFGEGSRLTVL.